This TCR beta chain derives from a study of blood T cells in healthy people across ages. Overall study results and limits: Naive T cell percentage showed a strong correlation with TCR beta diversity.

A second about 6 to 12 cycle PCR used barcoded and J-beta primers. From the 5' RACE reads, TCRdb called clonotypes with MiXCR, one entry per CDR3 protein. The data contain some 1.5 million distinct CDR3 sequences, approximately 28% of them singletons. As for this clonotype: The antigen is undetermined.

V lost 2 bases, J lost 0 bases, and 11 bases lay in between. The germline V gene has CDR1 KGHSH and CDR2 LQKENI. This CDR3 spans 17 amino acids. In terms of origin and age, donors were healthy Caucasian individuals from Russia aged roughly 6 to 100. The material sequenced was blood. The receptor was derived from a woman aged 25 to 39 in good health. The rearrangement uses TRBV18 and TRBJ2-6; D ambiguous. CDR3 amino acids: CASSPLAGPSGANVLTF. CDR3 coding DNA: TGTGCCAGCTCACCATTAGCAGGCCCCTCTGGGGCCAACGTCCTGACTTTC. Variable domain in full (rest from reference TRBV18 and TRBJ2-6): NAGVMQNPRHLVRRRGQEARLRCSPMKGHSHVYWYRQLPEEGLKFMVYLQKENIIDESGMPKERFSAEFPKEGPSILRIQQVVRGDSAAYFCASSPLAGPSGANVLTFGAGSRLTVL.